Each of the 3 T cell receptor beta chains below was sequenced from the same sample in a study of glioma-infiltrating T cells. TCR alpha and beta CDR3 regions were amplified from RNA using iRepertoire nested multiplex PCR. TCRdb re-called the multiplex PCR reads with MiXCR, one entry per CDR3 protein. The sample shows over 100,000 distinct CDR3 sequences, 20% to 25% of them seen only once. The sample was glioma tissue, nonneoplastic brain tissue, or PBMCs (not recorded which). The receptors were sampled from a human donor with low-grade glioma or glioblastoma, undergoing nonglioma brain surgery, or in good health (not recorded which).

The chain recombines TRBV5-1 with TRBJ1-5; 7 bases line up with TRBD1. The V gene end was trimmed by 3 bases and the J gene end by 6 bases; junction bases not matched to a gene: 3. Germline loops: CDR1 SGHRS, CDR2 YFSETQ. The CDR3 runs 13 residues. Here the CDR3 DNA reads TGCGCCAGCAGCTCAGGGACAGCTCAGCCCCAGCATTTT. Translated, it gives CASSSGTAQPQHF.

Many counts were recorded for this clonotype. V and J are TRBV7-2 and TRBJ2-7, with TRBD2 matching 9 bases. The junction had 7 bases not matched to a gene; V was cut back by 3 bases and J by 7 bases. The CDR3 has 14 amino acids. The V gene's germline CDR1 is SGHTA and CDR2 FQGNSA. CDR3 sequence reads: CASSLVPSGEEQYF. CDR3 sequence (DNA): TGTGCCAGCAGCTTGGTTCCTAGCGGGGAGGAGCAGTACTTC.

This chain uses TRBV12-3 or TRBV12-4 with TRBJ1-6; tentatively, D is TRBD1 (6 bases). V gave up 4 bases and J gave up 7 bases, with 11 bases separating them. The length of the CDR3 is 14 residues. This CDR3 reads CASSSQGENSPLHF. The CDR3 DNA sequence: TGTGCCAGCAGTTCACAGGGAGAAAATTCACCCCTCCACTTT.